The T cell receptor (beta chain) under discussion was sequenced for a study of cytomegalovirus exposure and HLA in healthy donors. Each donor was healthy, and each was a bone marrow donor. At the time of sampling, donors were nominally healthy, though unrecorded immune exposures were likely. 13 Jbeta primers and 60 Vbeta primers were used for the PCR. Authors' methods: An analysis performed later counted roughly 80 million unique TCR beta chains (approximately 10 million of them shared). The method was immunoSEQ multiplex PCR; TCRdb's version includes in-frame clones alone and lacks a portion of them. V and J calls and clone size come straight from that table; D and trimming were deduced from the DNA. The data hold 180,000 or so clones, with nearly 80% observed a single time. Concerning this clone itself: Its antigen is as yet unknown.

Findings of the study overall: As immune exposure information, only CMV serostatus was available.

This clonotype originated in a middle-aged man in good health and CMV-seropositive. Sequencing used PBMCs.

The CDR3 region is CASSQARADTQYF. The CDR3 DNA sequence: TGTGCCAGCAGCCAAGCTCGTGCAGATACGCAGTATTTT. The rearrangement links TRBV4-2 to TRBJ2-3, with D unclear. Germline V lookup: CDR1 LGHNA, CDR2 YNFKEQ. The CDR3 consists of 13 residues. Trimming removed 1 base at V and 4 bases at J, with 6 bases between.